Each of the 27 T cell receptor delta chains below was sequenced from the same sample in a study of gamma-delta chains in newborns, infants, children. TCRdb re-called the reads via CATT. This sample has under 4,500 delta-chain clones, with 6.2% found just once. Material: blood. All receptors derive from a child who was a newborn, infant or young child, either healthy, febrile or measles-vaccinated (not recorded which).

With respect to this clone: This may arise from a read error, as a much more abundant clone is one base away. The chain couples TRDV2 to TRDJ3; 11 positions agree with TRDD3. TCRdb does not report a J gene; here it was assigned by matching the DNA to germline references. V dropped 1 base and J dropped 0; count of bases not matched to a gene: 4. The V gene's germline CDR1 is GEAIGNYY and CDR2 EKD. The CDR3 loop spans 19 amino acids. The DNA of the CDR3 is TGTGCCTGTGACACATACTGGGGGATAAGCTCCTGGGACACCCGACAGATGTTTTTC. It encodes CACDTYWGISSWDTRQMFF.

This clone was detected only a few times. The CDR3 spells CALGELAFPRNWETDKLIF. As DNA, the CDR3 is TGTGCTCTTGGGGAACTGGCCTTCCCTAGGAACTGGGAGACCGATAAACTCATCTTT. V usage is TRDV1 and J usage is TRDJ1, with D perhaps TRDD2 or TRDD3 (6 bases each). The CDR3 is 19 residues long. Germline V gives CDR1 TSWWSYY, CDR2 QGS. V was trimmed by 0 bases and J by 2 bases, leaving 22 bases between them.

For the J gene the call is TRDJ3; the V gene lacks a call; the table's D call TRDD3 went unverified against the DNA. The CDR3 sequence is 22 residues long. The CDR3 is CACDTASTGGYSSSWDTRQMFF. CDR3 in DNA: TGTGCCTGTGACACCGCCTCTACTGGGGGATACTCGAGCTCCTGGGACACCCGACAGATGTTTTTC.

The chain carries TRDV3 and TRDJ1, with D tentatively TRDD3 (5 bases). TCRdb gives no J gene; it was assigned here by matching the DNA to germline. This CDR3 is built from 16 residues. The germline V gene encodes CDR1 TVYSNPD and CDR2 GDNSRS (reference sequence). The V gene lost 1 base and the J gene lost 0 bases, with 18 bases spanning the gap. The CDR3 here is CAFKSTGLVYTDKLIF. CDR3 DNA: TGTGCCTTTAAATCTACAGGACTGGTGTACACCGATAAACTCATCTTT.

This chain links TRDV2 with TRDJ3; 7 bases fit TRDD3. Germline CDR1 and CDR2: GEAIGNYY and EKD. CDR3 length: 19 residues. Trimming removed 1 base from V and 0 bases from J; junction bases left unmatched: 8. This chain's CDR3 is CACDTVGYHSSWDTRQMFF. The CDR3, as DNA: TGTGCCTGTGACACTGTGGGATACCATAGCTCCTGGGACACCCGACAGATGTTTTTC.

The chain links TRDV2 to TRDJ3; 9 bases fit TRDD3. Germline V CDR1 and CDR2: GEAIGNYY, EKD. V shed 0 bases, J shed 0 bases, and the junction held 8 bases outside the gene matches. The CDR3 covers 20 residues. CDR3 in amino acids: CACDTARYWGSSWDTRQMFF. The CDR3 coding sequence is TGTGCCTGTGACACCGCGAGGTACTGGGGGAGCTCCTGGGACACCCGACAGATGTTTTTC.

This clone is classed as medium-sized. V usage is TRDV2 and J usage is TRDJ3; maybe TRDD3 (6 bases). This CDR3 has 18 amino acids. Trimming shortened V by 0 bases and J by 0 bases, and 11 bases separated the two germline ends. The germline gives CDR1 GEAIGNYY, CDR2 EKD. The CDR3 loop reads CACDTVGVLSWDTRQMFF. CDR3 DNA: TGTGCCTGTGACACCGTGGGGGTCCTCTCCTGGGACACCCGACAGATGTTTTTC.

The chain recombines TRDV2 with TRDJ2; tentative D call: TRDD3 (6 bases). Since TCRdb gives no J gene, matching the DNA to germline was used here to assign it. Germline-derived CDR1 and CDR2 are GEAIGNYY and EKD. Trimming took 2 bases from V and 9 from J, leaving 21 bases between them. CDR3 length equals 16 residues. The DNA for the CDR3 is TGTGCCTGTGACAAGGGGGGTGATACGTCTACAACACAACTCTTCTTT. This encodes CACDKGGDTSTTQLFF.

On this clone itself: The same CDR3 arises from other DNA sequences in this sample as well. This sequence joins TRDV2 and TRDJ3, with 8 bases aligning to TRDD3. CDR1 is GEAIGNYY, CDR2 EKD, per germline. V was clipped by 1 base and J by 0 bases; unmatched bases: 4. This CDR3 has 18 amino acids. The CDR3 DNA follows: TGTGCCTGTGACACGGGGGATATACGCTCCTGGGACACCCGACAGATGTTTTTC. Protein: CACDTGDIRSWDTRQMFF.

This clone was observed a few times. The chain is built from TRDV2 and TRDJ2; 12 bases align to TRDD3. The J segment lost 3 bases and the V segment lost 2 bases, leaving 6 bases of the junction unmatched. The CDR3 spans 17 residues. The germline gives CDR1 GEAIGNYY, CDR2 EKD. The CDR3 bases are TGTGCCTGTGACATCCTGGGGGATACGCGTCTGACAGCACAACTCTTCTTT. Its translation is CACDILGDTRLTAQLFF.

In its sample, this clone is medium-sized (0.01 to 0.1%). The chain employs TRDV2 and TRDJ3, with TRDD3 identical over 10 bases. This CDR3 is built from 19 residues. The trim removed 2 bases at V and 0 bases at J, leaving 6 bases unmatched. The germline V gene has CDR1 GEAIGNYY and CDR2 EKD. The CDR3 DNA reads TGTGCCTGTGACAAAATACTGGGGGATGCCTCCTGGGACACCCGACAGATGTTTTTC. Its protein is CACDKILGDASWDTRQMFF.

This clone has just a few counts. Sequence at one end of the junction differs from germline and may be a read error. The chain employs TRDV2 and TRDJ1; 12 positions match TRDD3. Germline CDR1 is GEAIGNYY and CDR2 is EKD. The CDR3 is 16 amino acids. The CDR3 coding sequence is TGTGCCTGTGACACAAGGTCTGGGGGATACGCCGATAAACACATCTTT. As protein: CACDTRSGGYADKHIF.

This clone was seen more than once but under ten times. The same CDR3 is also encoded by other DNA sequences in this sample. This rearrangement joins TRDV2 to TRDJ3, with D possibly TRDD3 on 6 matching bases. The V and J ends lost 1 base and 0 bases respectively, with 18 bases between them. CDR3 length: 20 amino acids. CDR1 is GEAIGNYY and CDR2 is EKD in the germline V gene. Here the CDR3 reads CACDTAGVNSGSWDTRQMFF. Written as DNA, the CDR3 is TGTGCCTGTGACACTGCTGGGGTTAATTCCGGCTCCTGGGACACCCGACAGATGTTTTTC.

This chain joins TRDV2 and TRDJ3, with 9 bases fitting TRDD3. This CDR3 spans 17 amino acids. J gave up 2 bases and V 5 bases, and 6 bases lay outside the gene matches. Per germline, CDR1 GEAIGNYY and CDR2 EKD. The CDR3 DNA sequence: TGTGCCTGTGTTACAACTGGGGGAGCCTGGGACACCCGACAGATGTTTTTC. Translation gives CACVTTGGAWDTRQMFF.

The V and J genes are TRDV1 and TRDJ2, with no clear D. The CDR3 extends over 14 amino acids. Per the germline V gene, CDR1 is TSWWSYY and CDR2 is QGS. Trimming took off 0 bases at V and 3 bases at J, with 5 bases between the two ends. CDR3 in amino acids: CALGELGLTAQLFF. The CDR3 bases are TGTGCTCTTGGGGAACTGGGGCTGACAGCACAACTCTTCTTT.

This clone is medium-sized. This CDR3 is also generated by other DNA sequences in the sample. The CDR3 is CACDTVGDTSTAQLFF. The DNA of the CDR3 is TGTGCCTGTGACACCGTCGGGGATACCTCGACAGCACAACTCTTCTTT. The chain is built from TRDV2 and TRDJ2; 8 positions agree with TRDD3. The CDR3 has 16 amino acids. Germline CDR1 GEAIGNYY, CDR2 EKD. Trimming at V came to 0 bases and at J to 4 bases, leaving 6 bases not matched to a gene.

The sample holds a few counts of this clone. This chain uses TRDV2 with TRDJ3; 9 bases are a match to TRDD3. Germline-derived CDR1 and CDR2 are GEAIGNYY and EKD. The V segment lost 3 bases and the J segment 0 bases; nucleotides outside the gene matches: 14. The CDR3 contains 21 residues. The CDR3: CACDDLYWGTENSWDTRQMFF. In DNA form, the CDR3 reads TGTGCCTGTGACGATTTGTACTGGGGGACCGAAAACTCCTGGGACACCCGACAGATGTTTTTC.

By share of the sample, this clone is medium-sized. The J gene is TRDJ1, the V gene TRDV2; 13 bases are a match to TRDD3. V trimming: 3 bases; J trimming: 1 base; junction bases outside the gene matches: 13. This CDR3 has 19 amino acids. The germline CDR1 and CDR2 sequences are GEAIGNYY and EKD. CDR3 sequence (DNA): TGTGCCTGTGACCCCGTACTGGGGGATACGAGGGGACGCACCGATAAACTCATCTTT. Translated, it gives CACDPVLGDTRGRTDKLIF.

CDR3 region: CACDTAWGIRSLTAQLFF. The DNA of the CDR3 is TGTGCCTGTGACACGGCCTGGGGGATACGATCTTTGACAGCACAACTCTTCTTT. The chain has TRDV2 and TRDJ2, with 12 bases fitting TRDD3. The germline gives CDR1 GEAIGNYY, CDR2 EKD. The V gene end was trimmed by 1 base and the J gene end by 0 bases; junction bases not matched to a gene: 5. The CDR3 is 18 residues long.

The chain carries TRDV3 and TRDJ1, with TRDD3 matching over 7 bases. The V segment lost 4 bases and the J segment 3 bases; nucleotides outside the gene matches: 14. This CDR3 has 15 residues. Germline loops: CDR1 TVYSNPD, CDR2 GDNSRS (reference sequence). DNA for the CDR3: TGTGCCTCCGCCTCTGCAGTGGATACGTCCGATAAACTCATCTTT. Protein sequence: CASASAVDTSDKLIF.

This clone was counted a few times. The sample contains more than one DNA sequence encoding this CDR3. The V call is TRDV2, the J call TRDJ3; 10 bases line up with TRDD3. The germline gives CDR1 GEAIGNYY, CDR2 EKD. The J segment lost 2 bases and the V segment lost 1 base, leaving 4 bases of the junction unmatched. This CDR3 region has 18 residues. The CDR3 DNA follows: TGTGCCTGTGACACAGGGGGATACGCCGCCTGGGACACCCGACAGATGTTTTTC. Its protein is CACDTGGYAAWDTRQMFF.

This clone is labeled as medium-sized. This sequence joins TRDV2 and TRDJ2, with 11 bases lining up with TRDD3. The CDR3 consists of 17 residues. The V gene's germline CDR1 is GEAIGNYY and CDR2 EKD. J was trimmed by 0 bases and V by 2 bases; bases with no gene match: 4. CDR3 sequence reads: CACDILGDKALTAQLFF. The CDR3 DNA reads as TGTGCCTGTGACATACTGGGGGATAAAGCTTTGACAGCACAACTCTTCTTT.

The chain employs TRDV2 and TRDJ2; 12 bases agree with TRDD3. J lost 0 bases, V lost 2 bases, and 3 bases had no gene match. The V gene's germline CDR1 is GEAIGNYY and CDR2 EKD. The CDR3 length is 17 residues. The CDR3 sequence: CACDILGDTALTAQLFF. CDR3 nucleotide sequence: TGTGCCTGTGACATACTGGGGGATACAGCTTTGACAGCACAACTCTTCTTT.

As regards this clone: Additional DNA sequences in this sample encode the identical CDR3. The rearrangement links TRDV2 to TRDJ3; 8 bases fit TRDD3. Losses at the gene ends were 1 base for V and 0 bases for J; bases not matched to a gene: 7. This CDR3 comprises 19 residues. The germline V gene encodes CDR1 GEAIGNYY and CDR2 EKD. The CDR3 DNA sequence: TGTGCCTGTGACACAGTACTGGGGGCCCTCTCCTGGGACACCCGACAGATGTTTTTC. Amino acids: CACDTVLGALSWDTRQMFF.

The J gene was reported as TRDJ2; the V gene went uncalled; TRDD3 is the table's D call, not checked against the DNA. The CDR3 has 16 amino acids. CDR3 DNA sequence: TGTGCCTGTGCCACCGTGGTGGTCGATGCGACATCCCCACTCTTCTTT. It is translated as CACATVVVDATSPLFF.

This clone was observed a few times. This may stem from a read error, because a much larger clone lies one nucleotide away. The chain is built from TRDV2 and TRDJ3; 13 bases agree with TRDD3. With V trimmed by 3 bases and J by 0 bases, 4 bases remained unmatched. The CDR3 contains 19 residues. The V gene's germline CDR1 is GEAIGNYY and CDR2 EKD. The DNA for the CDR3 is TGTGCCTGTGACTCGTACTGGGGGATACGCTCCTGGGACACCCGACAGATGTTTTTC. Residues: CACDSYWGIRSWDTRQMFF.

This clone was counted only a few times. The junction shows a germline mismatch at one end, possibly a read error. The chain employs TRDV2 and TRDJ2; 7 bases fit TRDD3. Per germline, CDR1 GEAIGNYY and CDR2 EKD. CDR3 length equals 18 residues. CDR3 coding DNA: TGTGCCTGTGACCCTCTACTGGGGATAGACCATTTGACAACACAACTCTTCTTT. The encoded protein is CACDPLLGIDHLTTQLFF.